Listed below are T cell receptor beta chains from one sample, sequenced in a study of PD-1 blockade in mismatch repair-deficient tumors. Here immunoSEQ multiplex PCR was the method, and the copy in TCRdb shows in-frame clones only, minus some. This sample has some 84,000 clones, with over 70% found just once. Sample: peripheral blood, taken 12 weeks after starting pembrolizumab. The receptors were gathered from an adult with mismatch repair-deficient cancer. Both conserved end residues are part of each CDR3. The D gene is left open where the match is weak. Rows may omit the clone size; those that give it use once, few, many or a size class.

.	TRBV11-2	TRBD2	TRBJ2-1	TGTGCCAGCAGCTTGGGTATGGCGGGAGTCAATGAGCAGTTCTTC	CASSLGMAGVNEQFF
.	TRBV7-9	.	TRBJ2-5	TGTGCCAGCAGCTCAGCGGTCTTACAAGAGACCCAGTACTTC	CASSSAVLQETQYF
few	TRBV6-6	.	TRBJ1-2	TGTGCCAGCGTTGGGACACGCTATGGCTACACCTTC	CASVGTRYGYTF
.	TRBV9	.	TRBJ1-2	TGTGCCAGCAGCGTAGGGACAGCTAACTATGGCTACACCTTC	CASSVGTANYGYTF
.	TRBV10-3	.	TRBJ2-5	TGTGCCATCAGTGTGGGGGGAGGATCAGAGACCCAGTACTTC	CAISVGGGSETQYF
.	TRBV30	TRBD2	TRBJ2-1	TGTGCCTGGAGTGCGGGTAGCGGGAGTTACAATGAGCAGTTCTTC	CAWSAGSGSYNEQFF
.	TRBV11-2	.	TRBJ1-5	TGTGCCAGCAGCTTAGATGGAGGGGAGGGCCAGCCCCAGCATTTT	CASSLDGGEGQPQHF
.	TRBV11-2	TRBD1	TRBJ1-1	TGTGCCAGCAGCTCCCGACGGACAGGAACAGTGAACACTGAAGCTTTCTTT	CASSSRRTGTVNTEAFF
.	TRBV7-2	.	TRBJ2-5	TGTGCCAGCAGCTTTCAGCGCAAAGAGACCCAGTACTTC	CASSFQRKETQYF
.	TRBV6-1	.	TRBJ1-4	TGTGCCAGCAGTGAAAAGCCAGCAACTAATGAAAAACTGTTTTTT	CASSEKPATNEKLFF
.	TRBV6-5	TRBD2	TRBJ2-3	TGTGCCAGCAGCCTAGCGGGAGAGACAGATACGCAGTATTTT	CASSLAGETDTQYF
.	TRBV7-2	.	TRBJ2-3	TGTGCCAGCAGCTTAAGCTGGACAGATACGCAGTATTTT	CASSLSWTDTQYF
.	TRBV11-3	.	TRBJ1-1	TGTGCCAGCAGCTTAGCCCAAGGTAACACTGAAGCTTTCTTT	CASSLAQGNTEAFF
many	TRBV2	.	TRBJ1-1	TGTGCCAGCAGGGGGACAAGAGGGAACACTGAAGCTTTCTTT	CASRGTRGNTEAFF
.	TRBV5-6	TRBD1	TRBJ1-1	TGTGCCAGCAGAGGGACAGGGAACACTGAAGCTTTCTTT	CASRGTGNTEAFF
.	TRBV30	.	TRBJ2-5	TGTGCCTGGAGGAGAGATGCGACCCAGTACTTC	CAWRRDATQYF
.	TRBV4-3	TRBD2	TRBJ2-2	TGCGCCAGCAGCCAGGTAGCGGGAGTGAGCACCGGGGAGCTGTTTTTT	CASSQVAGVSTGELFF
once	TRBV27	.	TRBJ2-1	TGTGCCAGCAGTTTAGTACTCTCCTACAATGAGCAGTTCTTC	CASSLVLSYNEQFF
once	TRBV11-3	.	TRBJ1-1	TGTGCCAGCAGCCCCCGGGCGAGTACTGAAGCTTTCTTT	CASSPRASTEAFF
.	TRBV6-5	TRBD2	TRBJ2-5	TGTGCCAGCAAAGTAGCGGGAGGGCCCGAGACCCAGTACTTC	CASKVAGGPETQYF
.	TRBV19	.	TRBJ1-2	TGTGCCAGTAGTATAGTAGCGAAAGGGACTGGCGGCTACACCTTC	CASSIVAKGTGGYTF
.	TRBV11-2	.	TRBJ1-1	TGTGCCAGCAGCCAAACCCCGATGAACACTGAAGCTTTCTTT	CASSQTPMNTEAFF
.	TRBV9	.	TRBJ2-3	TGTGCCAGCAGCGTAATCCCGGGAGAGGCTCACCATTCCACAGATACGCAGTATTTT	CASSVIPGEAHHSTDTQYF
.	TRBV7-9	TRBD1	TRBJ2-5	TGTGCCAGCAGAGCGGACAGGGGGGCACAAGAGACCCAGTACTTC	CASRADRGAQETQYF
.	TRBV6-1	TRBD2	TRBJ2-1	TGTGCCAGCAGTGTGCTAGCGGGGGGTAATGAGCAGTTCTTC	CASSVLAGGNEQFF
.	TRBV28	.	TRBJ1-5	TGTGCCAGCAGTCCACTGTGGGGGACCCAGCATTTT	CASSPLWGTQHF
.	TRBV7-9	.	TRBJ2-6	TGTGCCAGCAGCTTAAGGGTGCCTGGGGCCAACGTCCTGACTTTC	CASSLRVPGANVLTF
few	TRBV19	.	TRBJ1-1	TGTGCCAGTAGTCCGCGTGGAGGGACCACTGAAGCTTTCTTT	CASSPRGGTTEAFF
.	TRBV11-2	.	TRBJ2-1	TGTGCCAGCAGCTTAGAAGGTGCCCCCCCCTACAATGAGCAGTTCTTC	CASSLEGAPPYNEQFF
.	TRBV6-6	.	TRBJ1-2	TGTGCCAGCAGACCTACCGGGACTTTGAGGGGCTACACCTTC	CASRPTGTLRGYTF
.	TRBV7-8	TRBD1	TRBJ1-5	TGTGCCAGCAGCCCTCGACAGGGGTTGAGCAATCAGCCCCAGCATTTT	CASSPRQGLSNQPQHF
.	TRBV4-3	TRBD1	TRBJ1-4	TGCGCCAGCAGCCTAAGGACAGGGGATGAAAAACTGTTTTTT	CASSLRTGDEKLFF
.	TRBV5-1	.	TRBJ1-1	TGCGCCAGCAGCCCCGAGGGGGGCCAGAACACTGAAGCTTTCTTT	CASSPEGGQNTEAFF
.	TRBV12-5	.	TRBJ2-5	TGTGCTAGTGGTGGCCGGGCCGCCTTCCAAGAGACCCAGTACTTC	CASGGRAAFQETQYF
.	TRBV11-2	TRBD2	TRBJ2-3	TGTGCCAGCAGCTTAGGACTAGCAGCAGATACGCAGTATTTT	CASSLGLAADTQYF
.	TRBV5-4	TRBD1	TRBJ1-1	TGTGCCAGCAGCACTAAACAGGGGATGAACACTGAAGCTTTCTTT	CASSTKQGMNTEAFF
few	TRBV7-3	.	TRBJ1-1	TGTGCCAGCAGCTCGGACAGGAACACTGAAGCTTTCTTT	CASSSDRNTEAFF
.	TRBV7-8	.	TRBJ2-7	TGTGCCAGCAGCCCCCAGCGGTCTTACGAGCAGTACTTC	CASSPQRSYEQYF
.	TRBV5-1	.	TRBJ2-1	TGCGCCAGCAGCTCGAAGGGCAGGGGGGTCGCCTACAATGAGCAGTTCTTC	CASSSKGRGVAYNEQFF
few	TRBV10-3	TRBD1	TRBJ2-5	TGTGCCATCAGTGAGACGCCGGGACAGCAAGAGACCCAGTACTTC	CAISETPGQQETQYF
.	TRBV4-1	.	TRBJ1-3	TGCGCCAGCAGCCCCCGACAGAGCTCTGGAAACACCATATATTTT	CASSPRQSSGNTIYF
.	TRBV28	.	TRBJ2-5	TGTGCCAGCAGTTCCACCGAGGTGGTATTAGAGACCCAGTACTTC	CASSSTEVVLETQYF
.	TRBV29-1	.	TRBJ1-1	TGCAGCGTTGAAGTACAGGGAACTGGAGAAGCTTTCTTT	CSVEVQGTGEAFF
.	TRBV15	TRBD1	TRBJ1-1	TGTGCCACCAGCGCGATATGGACAGGGGTGAACACTGAAGCTTTCTTT	CATSAIWTGVNTEAFF
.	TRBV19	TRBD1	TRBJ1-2	TGTGCCAGTAGTTTCACAGGGGTCTATGGCTACACCTTC	CASSFTGVYGYTF
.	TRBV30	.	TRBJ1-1	TGTGCCTGGAGTCTCCGGGACATAGCTTTCTTT	CAWSLRDIAFF
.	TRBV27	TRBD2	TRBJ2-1	TGTGCCAGCAGTTTATCTCCAGGACTAGCGGAGGTCAATGAGCAGTTCTTC	CASSLSPGLAEVNEQFF
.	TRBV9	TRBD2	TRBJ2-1	TGTGCCAGCAGCACCCTAAGCGGGAGGGCTGGAAATGAGCAGTTCTTC	CASSTLSGRAGNEQFF
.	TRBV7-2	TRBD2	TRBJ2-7	TGTGCCAGCAGCTCCAGGACTAGCGGGAGGGTGGGCGAGCAGTACTTC	CASSSRTSGRVGEQYF
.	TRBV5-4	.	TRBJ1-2	TGTGCCAGCAGCTTGCGAACGCGGGACGGCTACACCTTC	CASSLRTRDGYTF
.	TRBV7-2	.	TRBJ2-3	TGTGCCAGCAGCTGGGTAGCGGCTAGCACAGATACGCAGTATTTT	CASSWVAASTDTQYF
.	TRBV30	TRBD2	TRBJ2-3	TGTGCCTGGAGTCGAGCCGCTAGCGGGAGCACAGATACGCAGTATTTT	CAWSRAASGSTDTQYF
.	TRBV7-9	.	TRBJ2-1	TGTGCCAGCAGCCCCCTACTCAGCGGCTACAATGAGCAGTTCTTC	CASSPLLSGYNEQFF
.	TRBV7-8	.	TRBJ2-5	TGTGCCAGCAGTCCCAATTCAAGGTTGGTCGAAGAGACCCAGTACTTC	CASSPNSRLVEETQYF